The 9 T cell receptor beta chains listed next were all sequenced from one sample in a study of T-cell reconstitution after alpha-beta-depleted transplantation in children. TCRbeta library construction was performed incorporating unique molecular identifiers. TCRdb reanalysed the PCR reads using MiXCR and keeps one entry per CDR3 protein. Of around 440,000 distinct CDR3 sequences listed, roughly 10% are singletons. This sample comprised PBMCs, obtained before TCRalphabeta/CD19-depleted stem cell transplant. These receptors were taken from a child under 10 years old with inherited bone marrow failure, due to receive a stem cell transplant.

This clonotype was observed at least ten times. This chain uses TRBV2 with TRBJ2-7; no clear D gene. Trimming stripped 4 bases from V and 6 bases from J, with 7 bases between. The CDR3 runs 11 residues. CDR1 and CDR2 (germline): SNHLY, FYNNEI. As DNA, the CDR3 is TGTGCCAGCAGTGGAGGCGTCGAGCAGTACTTC. Its protein product is CASSGGVEQYF.

This clonotype appeared a few times. The rearrangement joins TRBV19 to TRBJ2-7, with TRBD2 matching over 12 bases. There are 15 residues in the CDR3. In germline, CDR1 is LNHDA, CDR2 SQIVND (reference sequence). V trimming: 2 bases; J trimming: 2 bases; junction bases outside the gene matches: 1. The CDR3 loop is CASSIRTSGTYEQYF. The CDR3 DNA reads as TGTGCCAGTAGTATAAGGACTAGCGGGACCTACGAGCAGTACTTC.

This chain connects TRBV19 to TRBJ2-1; 7 bases match TRBD1. The germline V gene has CDR1 LNHDA and CDR2 SQIVND (reference sequence). Trimming cost V 8 bases and J 6 bases; bases outside gene matches: 10. This CDR3 is built from 14 residues. CDR3 sequence (DNA): TGTGCCAGTCGGGACAGATATTCGGGCAATGAGCAGTTCTTC. Protein: CASRDRYSGNEQFF.

This clonotype was recorded many times. The chain links TRBV10-3 to TRBJ2-7; D might be TRBD2 (5 bases). The CDR3 sequence is 15 residues long. With 0 bases removed from V and 2 bases from J, the gap between germline ends came to 11 bases. CDR1 is ENHRY, CDR2 SYGVKD, per germline. CDR3 nucleotide sequence: TGTGCCATCAGTGAGTCCGGACGGAGGACCTACGAGCAGTACTTC. It codes for CAISESGRRTYEQYF.

This clonotype was seen repeatedly, ten times or more. The chain combines TRBV6-1 with TRBJ2-7, with D tentatively TRBD2 (5 bases). The V end was cut by 6 bases, the J end by 5 bases, with 17 bases between. Germline V CDR1 and CDR2: MNHNS, SASEGT. The CDR3 sequence is 14 residues long. CDR3 loop: CASSEIGGSNEQYF. The CDR3 nucleotides are TGTGCCAGCAGCGAGATTGGAGGAAGCAACGAGCAGTACTTC.

This clonotype was recorded at least ten times. V usage is TRBV6-2 or TRBV6-3 and J usage is TRBJ2-2; the D is unclear. CDR1 and CDR2 (germline): MNHEY, SVGEGT. V lost 8 bases and J lost 4, with 17 bases in between. The CDR3 extends over 15 amino acids. CDR3 sequence (DNA): TGTGCCAGCCTTGGCAGGTTATCGGGCACCGGGGAGCTGTTTTTT. The encoded protein is CASLGRLSGTGELFF.

J is TRBJ1-5 and V is TRBV28; D is perhaps TRBD1 (5 bases). CDR3 length equals 18 residues. Germline V gene data show CDR1 as MDHEN and CDR2 as SYDVKM. V was clipped by 8 bases and J by 0 bases, with 23 bases between them. The CDR3: CASENPGGGFYSNQPQHF. The CDR3 bases are TGTGCCAGCGAAAATCCTGGGGGGGGGTTCTATAGCAATCAGCCCCAGCATTTT.

For this clonotype: This may be a read error: a much more frequent sequence differs by one nucleotide. V gene TRBV28 combines with J gene TRBJ2-1; perhaps TRBD1 as D (5 bases). Trimming shortened V by 7 bases and J by 6 bases, and 16 bases separated the two germline ends. The V gene's germline CDR1 is MDHEN and CDR2 SYDVKM. CDR3 size: 14 residues. In DNA form, the CDR3 reads TGTGCCAGCAATCCTTCCGGAAGGGGCAATGAGCAGTTCTTC. Translating it yields CASNPSGRGNEQFF.

This clonotype was seen many times. V and J are TRBV3-1 and TRBJ2-5; TRBD2 matches 10 bases. The V and J ends lost 1 base and 5 bases, in that order; junction bases with no gene match: 10. The CDR3 loop spans 17 amino acids. CDR1 LGHDT and CDR2 YNNKEL come from the germline V gene (reference sequence). This chain's CDR3 is CASSQGLLAGQSETQYF. CDR3 coding DNA: TGTGCCAGCAGCCAAGGGTTACTAGCGGGACAATCGGAGACCCAGTACTTC.